Listed here are 30 T cell receptor beta chains from one sample, sequenced in a study of CD8 T cells in Susac syndrome. Reverse transcription of about 0.5 to 1 ug RNA used random hexamers. TCRdb called the immunoSEQ multiplex PCR reads again in MiXCR, with one record for every CDR3 protein. Among under 200,000 distinct CDR3 sequences listed, approximately 95% were seen once. Source material: CD8+ T cells from PBMCs. These receptors were collected from a human donor with multiple sclerosis.

The chain has TRBV20-1 and TRBJ1-5; 7 bases agree with TRBD1. The CDR3 contains 14 residues. Germline CDR1 is DFQATT and CDR2 is SNEGSKA (reference sequence). Trimming removed 6 bases from V and 4 bases from J; junction bases left unmatched: 9. CDR3 sequence: CSATIGDRNQPQHF. The CDR3 coding sequence is TGCAGTGCAACCATCGGGGACAGAAATCAGCCCCAGCATTTT.

The CDR3 is CASSLWAANKGNEQFF. Here the CDR3 DNA reads TGTGCCAGCAGTTTATGGGCCGCGAATAAGGGCAATGAGCAGTTCTTC. The genes are TRBV27 and TRBJ2-1; D ambiguous. This CDR3 spans 16 amino acids. CDR1 is MNHEY and CDR2 is SMNVEV in the germline V gene (reference sequence). V was pared by 1 base and J by 6 bases, with 16 bases between.

The chain employs TRBV30 and TRBJ2-3; 7 bases are a match to TRBD2. From germline, CDR1 is GTSNPN and CDR2 SVGIG (reference sequence). CDR3 size: 14 residues. Losses at the gene ends were 5 bases for V and 3 bases for J; bases not matched to a gene: 8. CDR3 sequence: CAWGTGGLTDTQYF. Here the CDR3 DNA reads TGTGCCTGGGGCACCGGGGGGTTAACAGATACGCAGTATTTT.

V gene TRBV30 combines with J gene TRBJ1-1, with TRBD1 matching 8 bases. CDR1 and CDR2 (germline): GTSNPN, SVGIG (reference sequence). V lost 8 bases and J lost 1; bases outside the gene matches: 12. The CDR3 totals 15 residues. DNA of the CDR3: TGTGCCCGTAACGCAGGGGGCGAGGGGAACACTGAAGCTTTCTTT. This translates into CARNAGGEGNTEAFF.

This clonotype was seen only once. The chain carries TRBV18 and TRBJ2-3; D might be TRBD2 (6 bases). This CDR3 is 18 amino acids long. The V gene's germline CDR1 is KGHSH and CDR2 LQKENI. V lost 6 bases to trimming and J lost 4 bases, with 26 bases between them. CDR3 coding DNA: TGTGCCAGCTCCCCTGCCTTCGGGACTTCGCTGATGGCAGATACGCAGTATTTT. Translating it yields CASSPAFGTSLMADTQYF.

This clonotype was found once. V usage is TRBV5-1 and J usage is TRBJ2-5, with 8 bases identical to TRBD2. The CDR3 consists of 13 residues. V lost 4 bases and J lost 5; bases outside the gene matches: 4. From germline, CDR1 is SGHRS and CDR2 YFSETQ. The CDR3 DNA is TGCGCCAGCAGCACCGCTAGCGGGGAGACCCAGTACTTC. Its protein product is CASSTASGETQYF. Full variable domain (remainder filled in from reference TRBV5-1 and TRBJ2-5): KAGVTQTPRYLIKTRGQQVTLSCSPISGHRSVSWYQQTPGQGLQFLFEYFSETQRNKGNFPGRFSGRQFSNSRSEMNVSTLELGDSALYLCASSTASGETQYFGPGTRLLVL.

The CDR3 DNA sequence: TGCGCCAGCAGCTCGTTCAAGGGTTTACAGCCCCAGCATTTT. Its protein is CASSSFKGLQPQHF. J is TRBJ1-5 and V is TRBV4-1; unclear D gene. The CDR3 has 14 residues. The V gene's germline CDR1 is MGHRA and CDR2 YSYEKL. Trimming took 5 bases from V and 7 from J, leaving 15 bases between them.

This clonotype was seen a single time. The chain joins TRBV5-1 to TRBJ2-7, with 9 bases lining up with TRBD2. The CDR3 loop spans 17 amino acids. V lost 4 bases to trimming and J lost 1 base; unmatched junction nucleotides: 12. CDR1 is SGHRS, CDR2 YFSETQ, per germline. The CDR3 reads CASSPPFRLAGSYEQYF. Here the CDR3 DNA reads TGCGCCAGCAGCCCGCCGTTCCGGCTAGCGGGGTCCTACGAGCAGTACTTC.

This chain uses TRBV4-2 with TRBJ2-7; 14 bases match TRBD2. The CDR3 loop spans 16 amino acids. Losses at the gene ends were 4 bases for V and 4 bases for J; bases not matched to a gene: 6. In germline, CDR1 is LGHNA, CDR2 YNFKEQ. CDR3 loop: CASSPRLAGGEYEQYF. The CDR3 DNA follows: TGTGCCAGCAGCCCCAGACTAGCGGGAGGGGAATACGAGCAGTACTTC.

The gene calls are TRBV27 and TRBJ2-1; 8 bases agree with TRBD2. CDR3 size: 16 residues. Germline CDR1 is MNHEY and CDR2 is SMNVEV (reference sequence). J gave up 10 bases and V 5 bases, and 16 bases lay outside the gene matches. For the CDR3, the DNA is TGTGCCAGCAGTGATAGGGGACTAGTGGGTCCATGGGAGCAGTTCTTC. Translating gives CASSDRGLVGPWEQFF.

In DNA form, the CDR3 reads TGTGCCAGCAGCTTAATGGGGCCGAACACTGAAGCTTTCTTT. Translation: CASSLMGPNTEAFF. The rearrangement uses TRBV7-9 and TRBJ1-1; D is possibly TRBD1 (5 bases). This CDR3 spans 14 amino acids. CDR1 is SEHNR, CDR2 FQNEAQ, per germline (reference sequence). Trimming cost V 2 bases and J 1 base, with 8 bases left between them.

The rearrangement joins TRBV6-5 to TRBJ2-5; a weak D match, TRBD1 (5 bases). CDR1 is MNHEY, CDR2 SVGAGI, per germline. The CDR3 has 14 residues. Trimming cost V 8 bases and J 3 bases, with 16 bases left between them. The DNA for the CDR3 is TGTGCCAGCCGGCGTGGGGCAAGCAAAGAGACCCAGTACTTC. Translated: CASRRGASKETQYF.

V usage is TRBV14 and J usage is TRBJ1-1; TRBD1 is a possible D gene (5 bases). Trimming removed 0 bases from V and 2 bases from J, with 10 bases in between. The CDR3 sequence is 15 residues long. Per the germline V gene, CDR1 is SGHDN and CDR2 is FVKESK. DNA for the CDR3: TGTGCCAGCAGCCAAGACCCCAGGGTTAACACTGAAGCTTTCTTT. It codes for CASSQDPRVNTEAFF.

The J gene is TRBJ2-7, the V gene TRBV2; 8 nucleotides match TRBD1. With V trimmed by 6 bases and J by 3 bases, 10 bases remained unmatched. Germline V lookup: CDR1 SNHLY, CDR2 FYNNEI. CDR3 length: 15 amino acids. The DNA of the CDR3 is TGTGCCAGCAGAGATCCGGACAGGGATGGCTACGAGCAGTACTTC. It encodes CASRDPDRDGYEQYF.

The chain is built from TRBV3-1 and TRBJ2-3; D call uncertain. The CDR3 runs 14 residues. Germline CDR1 and CDR2: LGHDT and YNNKEL (reference sequence). The V gene lost 1 base and the J gene lost 3 bases, with 8 bases spanning the gap. The CDR3 spells CASSQVPGTDTQYF. The CDR3, as DNA: TGTGCCAGCAGCCAAGTCCCTGGGACAGATACGCAGTATTTT.

This chain joins TRBV5-1 and TRBJ1-5; D gene unclear. V lost 5 bases, J lost 0 bases, and 9 bases lay in between. Germline loops: CDR1 SGHRS, CDR2 YFSETQ. The CDR3 sequence is 14 residues long. This CDR3 reads CASRADNSNQPQHF. The DNA for the CDR3 is TGCGCCAGCAGGGCAGACAATAGCAATCAGCCCCAGCATTTT.

V gene TRBV12-3 or TRBV12-4 combines with J gene TRBJ1-5; the D gene is possibly TRBD1 (6 bases). The CDR3 is 15 residues long. Trimming took off 1 base at V and 1 base at J, with 8 bases between the two ends. The CDR3 protein is CASSLDGQSNQPQHF. In nucleotides, the CDR3 is TGTGCCAGCAGTTTAGACGGACAGAGCAATCAGCCCCAGCATTTT.

J is TRBJ2-5 and V is TRBV28; D remains ambiguous. Germline CDR1 reads MDHEN; CDR2 reads SYDVKM. CDR3 length equals 14 residues. V dropped 1 base and J dropped 4 bases, with 10 bases sitting between them. The CDR3 sequence is CASSLFWVGETQYF. The CDR3 DNA sequence: TGTGCCAGCAGTTTATTTTGGGTGGGAGAGACCCAGTACTTC.

V and J are TRBV30 and TRBJ2-7; no clear D. The CDR3 is 14 amino acids. The V gene's germline CDR1 is GTSNPN and CDR2 SVGIG (reference sequence). V lost 0 bases to trimming and J lost 3 bases, with 12 bases between them. In nucleotides, the CDR3 is TGTGCCTGGAGTGTAGACGGAACCCTCTACGAGCAGTACTTC. Translating gives CAWSVDGTLYEQYF.

The chain couples TRBV29-1 to TRBJ2-1, with 7 bases matching TRBD2. V was pared by 7 bases and J by 10 bases, with 10 bases of the junction left unmatched. Germline V gene lookup returns CDR1 SQVTM and CDR2 ANQGSEA. The CDR3 runs 12 residues. The chain's CDR3 is CSGGILTSEQFF. Written as DNA, the CDR3 is TGCAGCGGGGGGATCTTGACTAGCGAGCAGTTCTTC.

The V gene is TRBV28, the J gene TRBJ2-7; perhaps D is TRBD1 or TRBD2 (5 bases each). CDR3 length: 11 residues. Looked up from germline, CDR1 is MDHEN and CDR2 is SYDVKM. Trimming took off 2 bases at V and 13 bases at J, with 12 bases between the two ends. CDR3 loop: CASSLGDASYF. Written as DNA, the CDR3 is TGTGCCAGCAGTTTAGGGGACGCCTCATACTTC.

V and J are TRBV3-1 and TRBJ1-1; D may be TRBD1 (6 bases). Trimming pared 5 bases from V and 3 bases from J, leaving 10 bases between. Per the germline V gene, CDR1 is LGHDT and CDR2 is YNNKEL (reference sequence). CDR3 length: 13 residues. CDR3 DNA sequence: TGTGCCAGCAGCTTGGACAGCTACACTGAAGCTTTCTTT. It is translated as CASSLDSYTEAFF.

The V call is TRBV20-1, the J call TRBJ2-3; maybe TRBD2 (6 bases). This CDR3 is 14 amino acids long. Germline lookup yields CDR1 DFQATT and CDR2 SNEGSKA (reference sequence). V was shortened by 3 bases and J by 6 bases, with 16 bases between the two germline ends. As DNA, the CDR3 is TGCAGTGCTAGTTATCGGGAGCGGTTGGATACGCAGTATTTT. Translation: CSASYRERLDTQYF.

CDR3 in amino acids: CSARFIAVSGRTDTQYF. The CDR3 coding sequence is TGCAGTGCTAGATTTATCGCCGTAAGTGGGAGAACAGATACGCAGTATTTT. The chain recombines TRBV20-1 with TRBJ2-3; a possible D gene is TRBD2 (5 bases). The CDR3 is 17 residues long. Trimming pared 2 bases from V and 3 bases from J, leaving 21 bases between. Germline assignment: CDR1 DFQATT and CDR2 SNEGSKA (reference sequence).

The J gene is TRBJ2-7, the V gene TRBV7-8; 10 bases map to TRBD1. Germline V lookup: CDR1 SGHVS, CDR2 FQNEAQ. V shed 5 bases and J 3 bases; nucleotides not matched to a gene: 7. This CDR3 has 15 residues. The CDR3 reads CASSPGTGVHYEQYF. The CDR3 bases are TGTGCCAGCAGCCCCGGGACAGGGGTACACTACGAGCAGTACTTC.

The chain is built from TRBV7-9 and TRBJ1-2, with a tentative D call TRBD1 (5 bases). The CDR3 is 15 amino acids. V was cut by 3 bases and J by 0 bases, with 11 bases left in between. CDR1 SEHNR and CDR2 FQNEAQ come from the germline V gene (reference sequence). As DNA, the CDR3 is TGTGCCAGCAGCTTCGGACACGCTACTAACTATGGCTACACCTTC. This sequence encodes CASSFGHATNYGYTF.

The chain recombines TRBV5-1 with TRBJ1-1; TRBD1 agrees at 8 bases. The CDR3 contains 14 residues. Germline lookup yields CDR1 SGHRS and CDR2 YFSETQ. The trim removed 5 bases at V and 5 bases at J, leaving 8 bases unmatched. The CDR3 is CASRTYRGETEAFF. The CDR3 DNA reads as TGCGCCAGCAGAACCTACAGGGGGGAGACTGAAGCTTTCTTT.

The rearrangement links TRBV20-1 to TRBJ2-1; a weak D match, TRBD2 (6 bases). Trimming removed 6 bases at V and 1 base at J, with 13 bases between. The V gene's germline CDR1 is DFQATT and CDR2 SNEGSKA (reference sequence). CDR3 size: 14 residues. The CDR3 protein is CSAPFSGSYNEQFF. In nucleotides, the CDR3 is TGCAGTGCCCCTTTTAGCGGATCCTACAATGAGCAGTTCTTC.

The rearrangement uses TRBV28 and TRBJ2-1; either TRBD1 or TRBD2 may supply D (5 bases each). The V gene lost 5 bases and the J gene lost 8 bases, with 19 bases spanning the gap. This CDR3 contains 15 residues. The germline V gene has CDR1 MDHEN and CDR2 SYDVKM. The CDR3 sequence is CASSPPGPRVDEQFF. The CDR3 DNA follows: TGTGCCAGCAGTCCCCCGGGACCACGCGTCGATGAGCAGTTCTTC.

V usage is TRBV20-1 and J usage is TRBJ2-5; D might be TRBD2 (6 bases). This CDR3 is built from 17 residues. The V and J ends lost 3 bases and 5 bases respectively, with 25 bases between them. Germline loops: CDR1 DFQATT, CDR2 SNEGSKA (reference sequence). The CDR3 sequence: CSASLLAGIGFGETQYF. The CDR3 region has the DNA TGCAGTGCTAGCCTACTTGCGGGGATCGGGTTTGGGGAGACCCAGTACTTC.